This TCR beta chain was sequenced in a study of cytomegalovirus exposure and HLA in healthy donors. Study in general: For the approximately 430 genotyped donors, over 80% fell within the Caucasian-associated ancestry cluster.

With regard to this clone: Its specificity is not known.

Healthy bone marrow donors made up the donors. General study findings and limits: Later analysis suggested links between common viral pathogens and several top significant clusters. In the analysis, some V segments, TRBV6-2 and TRBV6-3 included, were excluded as indistinguishable.

The trim removed 2 bases at V and 4 bases at J, leaving 5 bases unmatched. Germline V gene sequence: CDR1 MNHNY, CDR2 SVGAGI (reference sequence). This CDR3 has 15 amino acids. 13 Jbeta primers and 60 Vbeta primers were used for the PCR. Sequenced by immunoSEQ multiplex PCR; TCRdb stores in-frame clones only, minus some. The sample table includes some 110,000 clones. The sequence was obtained from a man between 40 and 49 years old in good health and CMV-seropositive. Sequenced: PBMCs. The chain has TRBV6-6 and TRBJ2-3, with 8 bases matching TRBD1. The CDR3 protein is CASSYPTGVADTQYF. The CDR3 DNA is TGTGCCAGCAGTTACCCGACAGGGGTTGCAGATACGCAGTATTTT.